Listed below are T cell receptor beta chains from one sample, sequenced in a study of cytomegalovirus exposure and HLA in healthy donors. Assay used: immunoSEQ multiplex PCR; TCRdb lists only in-frame clones, some missing. The sample comprises about 130,000 clones, roughly four fifths of which are singletons, and roughly 1.2% rests with the top ten. The sequencing sample was made of PBMCs. The receptors come from a boy aged 10-17 years in good health and CMV-seronegative. Both conserved end residues are part of each CDR3. D genes are given only for firm matches. Some rows have no size entry. The others give once, few or many, or a class for an expanded clone.

CDR3 protein,CDR3 DNA,V gene,D gene,clone size,J gene
CASSPTGGLLETQYF,TGTGCCAGCAGCCCTACGGGAGGGCTCCTTGAGACCCAGTACTTC,TRBV5-4,TRBD2,once,TRBJ2-5
CASSHPDQREESSYEQYF,TGCGCCAGCAGCCATCCCGACCAGCGGGAGGAAAGCTCCTACGAGCAGTACTTC,TRBV4-1,TRBD2,-,TRBJ2-7
CASRPGQGVDTQYF,TGTGCCAGCAGGCCGGGACAGGGGGTAGATACGCAGTATTTT,TRBV6-5,TRBD1,-,TRBJ2-3
CACPATESYTEAFF,TGTGCCTGCCCGGCGACAGAATCCTACACTGAAGCTTTCTTT,TRBV30,-,few,TRBJ1-1
CASSMGQGLYEQYF,TGTGCCAGTAGTATGGGACAGGGTTTGTACGAGCAGTACTTC,TRBV19,TRBD1,once,TRBJ2-7
CSAGAGYLNFTDTQYF,TGCAGCGCCGGAGCGGGCTACTTAAACTTCACAGATACGCAGTATTTT,TRBV29-1,-,-,TRBJ2-3
CAISDGLTGELFF,TGTGCCATCAGTGACGGTCTCACCGGGGAGCTGTTTTTT,TRBV10-3,-,-,TRBJ2-2
CSASEETQYF,TGCAGTGCTAGCGAAGAGACCCAGTACTTC,TRBV20-1,-,-,TRBJ2-5
CASSDPGTTLQETQYF,TGTGCCAGCAGTGACCCCGGGACAACCCTCCAAGAGACCCAGTACTTC,TRBV6-1,-,-,TRBJ2-5
CAWRGTGVGQYF,TGTGCCTGGAGGGGAACAGGGGTTGGGCAGTACTTC,TRBV30,TRBD1,-,TRBJ2-7
CASSWDLSNEQFF,TGTGCCAGCAGTTGGGACTTGAGCAATGAGCAGTTCTTC,TRBV27,-,once,TRBJ2-1
CASSSSGIGYTDTQYF,TGTGCCAGCAGCTCTTCGGGTATAGGATATACAGATACGCAGTATTTT,TRBV7-8,-,once,TRBJ2-3
CARSPPGYTNYGYTF,TGTGCCAGATCCCCTCCGGGTTACACTAACTATGGCTACACCTTC,TRBV2,-,-,TRBJ1-2
CASSEQSSTYEQYF,TGTGCCAGCAGTGAACAAAGCTCCACCTACGAGCAGTACTTC,TRBV6-1,-,-,TRBJ2-7
CASSLRAQGRYEQYF,TGTGCCAGCAGCTTAAGAGCCCAGGGGCGCTACGAGCAGTACTTC,TRBV7-6,-,-,TRBJ2-7
CASSYENLNREAFF,TGTGCCAGCAGTTACGAAAACCTAAACAGGGAAGCTTTCTTT,TRBV6-5,-,few,TRBJ1-1
CASSVYPTNEQFF,TGTGCCAGCAGCGTCTACCCGACAAATGAGCAGTTCTTC,TRBV9,-,-,TRBJ2-1
CASSGGGGTEQYF,TGTGCCAGCAGCGGCGGAGGGGGCACCGAGCAGTACTTC,TRBV9,-,-,TRBJ2-7
CASRASGSGNEQFF,TGCGCCAGCAGAGCTAGCGGGAGTGGGAATGAGCAGTTCTTC,TRBV5-1,TRBD2,-,TRBJ2-1
CASSPYSGSIYEQYF,TGCGCCAGCAGCCCCTACAGCGGGAGTATATACGAGCAGTACTTC,TRBV5-1,TRBD2,-,TRBJ2-7
CASSGLAGEPLETQYF,TGTGCCAGCAGTGGACTAGCGGGAGAGCCTTTAGAGACCCAGTACTTC,TRBV2,TRBD2,-,TRBJ2-5
CASSLAGGLRADTQYF,TGTGCCAGCTCACTAGCGGGAGGGCTCAGGGCAGATACGCAGTATTTT,TRBV6-6,TRBD2,-,TRBJ2-3
CASSNGQGSNQPQHF,TGTGCCAGCAGCAACGGACAGGGATCTAATCAGCCCCAGCATTTT,TRBV21-1,-,-,TRBJ1-5
CASEGTASPVEQYF,TGTGCCTCGGAAGGGACAGCCTCGCCGGTGGAGCAGTACTTC,TRBV30,TRBD1,-,TRBJ2-5
CASRGTGNSEAFF,TGTGCCAGCAGGGGGACAGGGAATTCTGAAGCTTTCTTT,TRBV6-5,TRBD1,-,TRBJ1-1
CASSQDREIAYEQYF,TGCGCCAGCAGCCAAGATCGCGAGATCGCCTACGAGCAGTACTTC,TRBV4-3,-,-,TRBJ2-7
CASSAAEFNQPQHF,TGTGCCAGCAGCGCGGCAGAATTCAATCAGCCCCAGCATTTT,TRBV6-1,-,-,TRBJ1-5
CASSARDRGAETQYF,TGTGCCAGTAGTGCCCGGGACAGGGGTGCTGAGACCCAGTACTTC,TRBV19,TRBD1,-,TRBJ2-5
CASRVRQGGTEAFF,TGTGCCAGCAGGGTTAGACAGGGTGGGACTGAAGCTTTCTTT,TRBV27,TRBD1,-,TRBJ1-1
CASSQFLAGGSDTQYF,TGTGCCAGCAGCCAGTTCCTAGCGGGAGGTTCAGATACGCAGTATTTT,TRBV4-2,TRBD2,-,TRBJ2-3
CASSFRPSNQPQHF,TGTGCCAGCAGCTTCCGTCCCAGCAATCAGCCCCAGCATTTT,TRBV7-8,-,-,TRBJ1-5
CASSPRGGDTQYF,TGTGCCAGCAGCCCCCGCGGGGGGGATACGCAGTATTTT,TRBV9,TRBD2,-,TRBJ2-3
CASSLIRQPQHF,TGTGCCAGCAGTTTAATCAGGCAGCCCCAGCATTTT,TRBV28,-,few,TRBJ1-5
CASSLLSTGVGYTF,TGTGCCAGCAGCTTACTATCAACGGGAGTTGGCTACACCTTC,TRBV13,-,-,TRBJ1-2
CASSPRDSNNEQFF,TGTGCCAGCAGCCCCCGGGACAGCAACAATGAGCAGTTCTTC,TRBV7-9,TRBD1,-,TRBJ2-1
CASSMNGANQPQHF,TGTGCCAGTAGTATGAATGGGGCGAATCAGCCCCAGCATTTT,TRBV19,-,-,TRBJ1-5
CASSAWDRFYEKLFF,TGTGCCAGCAGTGCCTGGGACAGATTTTACGAAAAACTGTTTTTT,TRBV6-4,TRBD1,-,TRBJ1-4
CASTRGLAPNEQFF,TGTGCCAGCACGAGGGGACTAGCACCCAATGAGCAGTTCTTC,TRBV6-5,TRBD2,-,TRBJ2-1
CASSVQAENQPQHF,TGTGCCAGCAGTGTGCAGGCTGAGAATCAGCCCCAGCATTTT,TRBV6-4,-,-,TRBJ1-5
CASSQGTGDYEQYF,TGTGCCAGCAGCCAAGGGACAGGGGACTACGAGCAGTACTTC,TRBV5-4,TRBD1,-,TRBJ2-7
CASSLSGFQPQHF,TGCGCCAGCAGCTTGTCAGGGTTTCAGCCCCAGCATTTT,TRBV5-1,-,-,TRBJ1-5
CASSAMSGNTIYF,TGTGCCAGCAGTGCTATGTCTGGAAACACCATATATTTT,TRBV25-1,-,-,TRBJ1-3
CAISEGGTLNTGELFF,TGTGCCATCAGTGAGGGCGGGACTTTAAACACCGGGGAGCTGTTTTTT,TRBV10-3,-,-,TRBJ2-2
CASSQRGTEAFF,TGCGCCAGCAGCCAAAGGGGAACTGAAGCTTTCTTT,TRBV5-1,-,once,TRBJ1-1
CATSSPGTSGIKDTQYF,TGTGCCACCAGCAGTCCCGGGACTAGCGGGATTAAGGATACGCAGTATTTT,TRBV15,TRBD2,few,TRBJ2-3